The rows below give T cell receptor beta chains drawn from one sample of a study of sequential checkpoint blockade in melanoma. Using immunoSEQ multiplex PCR, the repertoire was profiled, and TCRdb retains in-frame clones only, with some absent. The data contain 15,000 to 20,000 clones, 74% of them singletons. The sequences come from CD8+ T cells sorted from blood (inferred from file names), collected from a patient given nivolumab and ipilimumab in sequence. These receptors all come from a human donor with melanoma. The CDR3 runs from the conserved cysteine through the conserved F or W. D genes are given only for firm matches. Clone size, where shown, is once, few, many, or a class for clones that have expanded.

DNA,CDR3,size,D,J,V
TGTGCCAGCAGTCGCGTGACAGGGTTTGTATATCAGCCCCAGCATTTT,CASSRVTGFVYQPQHF,-,TRBD1,TRBJ1-5,TRBV27
TGCGCCAGCAGCCAAGGAGGAGGGGGCGAGACTGAAGCTTTCTTT,CASSQGGGGETEAFF,-,TRBD1,TRBJ1-1,TRBV4-3
TGTGCCAGCAGCTTAGTGGCAGGGGCGTATAGCAATCAGCCCCAGCATTTT,CASSLVAGAYSNQPQHF,-,-,TRBJ1-5,TRBV7-9
TGTGCCAGTAGGAATCTACAGGGGAACTATGGCTACACCTTC,CASRNLQGNYGYTF,once,TRBD1,TRBJ1-2,TRBV19
TGTGCCAGCAGTGACTTGGCGGACTCCTACAATGAGCAGTTCTTC,CASSDLADSYNEQFF,-,-,TRBJ2-1,TRBV6-4
TGTGCCAGCAGCTTATGGGGGGGGAACAATGAGCAGTTCTTC,CASSLWGGNNEQFF,-,TRBD2,TRBJ2-1,TRBV9
TGCGCCAGCAGCTTGGAACAGGGGGCAATCGAGCAGTACTTC,CASSLEQGAIEQYF,-,TRBD1,TRBJ2-7,TRBV5-1
TGCGCCAGCAGCCAAACGGGTTCACCCCTCCACTTT,CASSQTGSPLHF,-,-,TRBJ1-6,TRBV4-1
TGTGCCAGCACAAGAGGACAGGGGAGCAATCAGCCCCAGCATTTT,CASTRGQGSNQPQHF,-,TRBD1,TRBJ1-5,TRBV2
TGTGCCAGCAGACGGGGACTAGCGACTTCCTACGAGCAGTACTTC,CASRRGLATSYEQYF,-,TRBD2,TRBJ2-7,TRBV6-5
TGTGCCAGCAGCCGACAGGGGAGCACCGGGGAGCTGTTTTTT,CASSRQGSTGELFF,-,TRBD1,TRBJ2-2,TRBV5-4
TGTGCCAGCAGTGAAGACTATGAGCAGTTCTTC,CASSEDYEQFF,few,-,TRBJ2-1,TRBV6-1
TGTGCCAGCAGCTACGGACGAACGAGCGGGAGGGGCACAGATACGCAGTATTTT,CASSYGRTSGRGTDTQYF,-,TRBD2,TRBJ2-3,TRBV5-4
TGTGCCAGCAGCTTAACGGTCAGGGGCAACGAGCAGTACTTC,CASSLTVRGNEQYF,-,-,TRBJ2-7,TRBV7-2
TGTGCCACCAGCAGAGATTCGAACACAGGATCGGGCAATCAGCCCCAGCATTTT,CATSRDSNTGSGNQPQHF,once,-,TRBJ1-5,TRBV15
TGTGCCAGCAGCTTGGATAGCAACAGGAATTCACCCCTCCACTTT,CASSLDSNRNSPLHF,-,-,TRBJ1-6,TRBV5-5
TGTGCCAGCAGCCCAATCCCTCTAACGGGAAGTGAGCAGTTCTTC,CASSPIPLTGSEQFF,few,-,TRBJ2-1,TRBV27
TGCGCCAGCAGCCCCTTATCCGGCGGCACCAATGAGCAGTTCTTC,CASSPLSGGTNEQFF,-,-,TRBJ2-1,TRBV4-3
TGCGCCAGCATAATAAGAGTTTATCCCCCCTACAATGAGCAGTTCTTC,CASIIRVYPPYNEQFF,few,-,TRBJ2-1,TRBV4-3
TGTGCCAGTAGTATGTTCGGGACTAGCGGGGGCCTGAACACCGGGGAGCTGTTTTTT,CASSMFGTSGGLNTGELFF,-,TRBD2,TRBJ2-2,TRBV19
TGTGCCAGCAGTTTAGCGGCAGGGTTTTACGAGCAGTACTTC,CASSLAAGFYEQYF,-,-,TRBJ2-7,TRBV27
TGCGCCAGCAGCCAAGAGGCTAGCGACTACAATGAGCAGTTCTTC,CASSQEASDYNEQFF,-,-,TRBJ2-1,TRBV4-3
TGTGCCTGGTCTTCAGGGGGCGCAGGTGGAGAGCAGTACTTC,CAWSSGGAGGEQYF,once,TRBD1,TRBJ2-7,TRBV30
TGTGCCAGCATAACAGGGGAATTCGGCGAGCAGTACTTC,CASITGEFGEQYF,few,TRBD1,TRBJ2-7,TRBV10-3
TGTGCCAGTAGTACCAGGGAGGGCCACTCTGAAGCTTTCTTT,CASSTREGHSEAFF,few,-,TRBJ1-1,TRBV19
TGTGCCAGCAGTTTCCCAGACTACGAGCAGTACTTC,CASSFPDYEQYF,-,-,TRBJ2-7,TRBV28
TGTGCCAGCAGGCCAACTAGCGGGCGGGACTACAATGAGCAGTTCTTC,CASRPTSGRDYNEQFF,-,TRBD2,TRBJ2-1,TRBV7-9
TGTGCCAGCAGATTAGCGGGGGGGCGGTACTACGAGCAGTACTTC,CASRLAGGRYYEQYF,once,TRBD2,TRBJ2-7,TRBV2
TGTGCCTGGAGTGTGGGTAGGACTAGCTATGTGGAGACCCAGTACTTC,CAWSVGRTSYVETQYF,-,TRBD2,TRBJ2-5,TRBV30
TGTGCCAGCAGCCCCTGGGAGACGTCGAACACCGGGGAGCTGTTTTTT,CASSPWETSNTGELFF,-,-,TRBJ2-2,TRBV5-6
TGTGCCACCAGCAGAAGGATGGGGCTGGCGGATACGCAGTATTTT,CATSRRMGLADTQYF,-,-,TRBJ2-3,TRBV15
TGCGCCAGCAGCCAAACAGGGAGTTTCGGAGACACCATATATTTT,CASSQTGSFGDTIYF,few,-,TRBJ1-3,TRBV4-1
TGTGCCAGCAGTGACGGGGGGGACACAGATACGCAGTATTTT,CASSDGGDTDTQYF,-,TRBD2,TRBJ2-3,TRBV6-4